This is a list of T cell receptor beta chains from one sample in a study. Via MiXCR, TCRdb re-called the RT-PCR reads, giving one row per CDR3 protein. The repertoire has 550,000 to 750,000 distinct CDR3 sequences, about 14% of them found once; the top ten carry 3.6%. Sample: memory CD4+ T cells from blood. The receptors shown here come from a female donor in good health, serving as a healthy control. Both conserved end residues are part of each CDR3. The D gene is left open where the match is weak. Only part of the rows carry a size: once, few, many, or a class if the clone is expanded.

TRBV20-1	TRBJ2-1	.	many	CSATPNNEQFF	TGCAGTGCTACTCCGAACAATGAGCAGTTCTTC
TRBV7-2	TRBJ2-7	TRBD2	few	CASSPWTSQRYEQYF	TGTGCCAGCAGCCCATGGACTAGCCAGAGGTACGAGCAGTACTTC
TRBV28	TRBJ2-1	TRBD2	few	CASSGTSDYNEQFF	TGTGCCAGCAGTGGGACTAGCGACTACAATGAGCAGTTCTTC
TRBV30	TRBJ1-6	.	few	CAWSEGGRDSPLHF	TGTGCCTGGAGTGAAGGGGGTCGGGATTCACCCCTCCACTTT
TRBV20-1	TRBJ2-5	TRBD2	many	CSATPRLAGDQETQYF	TGCAGTGCCACCCCCAGGCTAGCGGGAGACCAAGAGACCCAGTACTTC
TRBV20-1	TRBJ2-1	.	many	CSARGTMSSYNEQFF	TGCAGTGCTAGGGGAACTATGAGCTCCTACAATGAGCAGTTCTTC
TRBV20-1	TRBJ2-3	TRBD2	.	CSAREGAGGPTDTQYF	TGCAGTGCTAGAGAAGGCGCGGGGGGCCCCACAGATACGCAGTATTTT
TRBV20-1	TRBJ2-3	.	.	CSAMGQAGRSDTQYF	TGCAGTGCTATGGGCCAAGCGGGCAGGTCAGATACGCAGTATTTT
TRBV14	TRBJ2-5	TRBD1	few	CASSHWTGERQTQYF	TGTGCCAGCAGCCACTGGACAGGCGAGAGGCAGACCCAGTACTTC
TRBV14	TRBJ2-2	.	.	CASRWGPNTGELFF	TGTGCCAGCAGATGGGGGCCGAACACCGGGGAGCTGTTTTTT
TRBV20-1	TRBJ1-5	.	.	CSAVDGNQPQHF	TGCAGTGCTGTCGACGGAAATCAGCCCCAGCATTTT
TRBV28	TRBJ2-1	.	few	CASGSSYNNEQFF	TGTGCCAGCGGGAGTTCGTATAACAATGAGCAGTTCTTC
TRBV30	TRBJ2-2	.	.	CAWSARWEGELFF	TGTGCCTGGAGTGCCCGCTGGGAAGGGGAGCTGTTTTTT
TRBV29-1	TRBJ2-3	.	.	CSLRAPDTQYF	TGCAGCCTGAGGGCGCCAGATACGCAGTATTTT
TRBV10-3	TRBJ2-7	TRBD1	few	CAISGGQVPPYEQYF	TGTGCCATCAGTGGGGGACAGGTACCGCCCTACGAGCAGTACTTC
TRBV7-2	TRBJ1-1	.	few	CASSLQVLGAFF	TGTGCCAGCAGCTTACAGGTACTGGGGGCTTTCTTT
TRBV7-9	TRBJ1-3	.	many	CASSLAGGNTIYF	TGTGCCAGCAGCTTAGCCGGCGGAAACACCATATATTTT
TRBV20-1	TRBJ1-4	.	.	CSAGQGLSNEKLFF	TGCAGTGCTGGGCAGGGTTTGTCTAATGAAAAACTGTTTTTT
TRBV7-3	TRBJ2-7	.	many	CASSSDDGYEQYF	TGTGCCAGCAGCTCGGACGACGGGTACGAGCAGTACTTC
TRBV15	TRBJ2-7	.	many	CATSRGGGMGHEQYF	TGTGCCACCAGCAGAGGCGGCGGGATGGGGCACGAGCAGTACTTC
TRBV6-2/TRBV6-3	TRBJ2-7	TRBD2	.	CASSYNSGSTYEQYF	TGTGCCAGCAGTTACAATAGCGGGAGTACCTACGAGCAGTACTTC
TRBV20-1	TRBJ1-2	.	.	CSSPSNGGPNYGYTF	TGCAGTTCCCCTTCCAACGGGGGGCCTAACTATGGCTACACCTTC
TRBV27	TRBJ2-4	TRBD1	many	CASSLWGQGFDIQYF	TGTGCCAGCAGTTTATGGGGACAGGGGTTTGACATTCAGTACTTC
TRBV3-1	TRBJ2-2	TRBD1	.	CASSRRQGPNTGELFF	TGTGCCAGCAGTAGACGACAGGGACCGAACACCGGGGAGCTGTTTTTT
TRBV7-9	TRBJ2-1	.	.	CAGSPHVGLAVNNEQFF	TGTGCCGGCAGCCCCCACGTTGGCCTAGCAGTTAACAATGAGCAGTTCTTC
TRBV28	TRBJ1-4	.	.	CASSSLIWSPRLPNEKLFF	TGTGCCAGCAGCTCTCTGATTTGGAGCCCCAGGTTGCCTAATGAAAAACTGTTTTTT
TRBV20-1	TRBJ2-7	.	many	CSAHSASAEQYF	TGCAGTGCCCACTCCGCGAGCGCGGAGCAGTACTTC
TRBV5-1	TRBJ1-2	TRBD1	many	CASSLRGQGNYGYTF	TGCGCCAGCAGCTTGAGAGGACAGGGAAACTATGGCTACACCTTC
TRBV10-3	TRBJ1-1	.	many	CAISDREHARAFF	TGTGCCATCAGTGACAGGGAACACGCGAGGGCTTTCTTT
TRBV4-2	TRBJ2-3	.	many	CASSLILDVSTDTQYF	TGTGCCAGCAGCCTTATCCTAGATGTAAGCACAGATACGCAGTATTTT
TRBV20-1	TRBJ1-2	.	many	CSASPGGSGDDGYTF	TGCAGTGCTAGCCCCGGGGGATCGGGGGACGATGGCTACACCTTC
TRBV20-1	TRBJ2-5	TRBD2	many	CSARAGLAVQETQYF	TGCAGTGCTAGAGCGGGACTAGCGGTTCAAGAGACCCAGTACTTC
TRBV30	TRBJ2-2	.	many	CARRDLVPGELFF	TGTGCCCGCCGGGACCTCGTCCCCGGGGAGCTGTTTTTT
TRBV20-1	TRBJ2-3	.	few	CSARDKGSDWADTQYF	TGCAGTGCTAGAGATAAGGGCTCAGATTGGGCAGATACGCAGTATTTT
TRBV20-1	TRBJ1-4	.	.	CSAARNEKLFF	TGCAGTGCTGCCAGGAATGAAAAACTGTTTTTT
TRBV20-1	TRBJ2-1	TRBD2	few	CSALDSGLANNEQFF	TGCAGTGCTCTTGACTCGGGACTAGCGAACAATGAGCAGTTCTTC
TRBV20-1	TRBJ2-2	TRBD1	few	CSARDPKQGGTGELFF	TGCAGTGCTAGAGATCCGAAACAGGGGGGCACCGGGGAGCTGTTTTTT
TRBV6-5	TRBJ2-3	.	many	CASSRRGPRTDTQYF	TGTGCCAGCAGTCGCCGGGGTCCTAGGACAGATACGCAGTATTTT
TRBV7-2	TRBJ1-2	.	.	CASSLASGTYGYTF	TGTGCCAGCAGCTTAGCCTCCGGGACCTATGGCTACACCTTC
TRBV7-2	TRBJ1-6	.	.	CASSLAGGGPLTSPLHF	TGTGCCAGCAGCCTTGCGGGCGGCGGACCTTTAACTTCACCCCTCCACTTT
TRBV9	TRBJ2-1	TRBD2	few	CASSVDPSGVNEQFF	TGTGCCAGCAGCGTAGACCCTAGCGGGGTCAATGAGCAGTTCTTC
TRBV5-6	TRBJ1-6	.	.	CASSLWGVRNSPLHF	TGTGCCAGCAGCTTGTGGGGGGTAAGGAATTCACCCCTCCACTTT